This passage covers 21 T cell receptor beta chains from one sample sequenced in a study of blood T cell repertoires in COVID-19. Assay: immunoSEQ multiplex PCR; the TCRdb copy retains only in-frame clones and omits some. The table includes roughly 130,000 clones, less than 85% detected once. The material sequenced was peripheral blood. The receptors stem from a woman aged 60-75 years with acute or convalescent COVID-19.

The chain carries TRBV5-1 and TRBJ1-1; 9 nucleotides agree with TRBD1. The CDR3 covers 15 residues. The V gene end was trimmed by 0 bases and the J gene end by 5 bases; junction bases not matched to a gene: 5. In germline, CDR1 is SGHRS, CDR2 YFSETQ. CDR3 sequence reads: CASSLGDREGTEAFF. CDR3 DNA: TGCGCCAGCAGCTTGGGGGACAGGGAGGGAACTGAAGCTTTCTTT.

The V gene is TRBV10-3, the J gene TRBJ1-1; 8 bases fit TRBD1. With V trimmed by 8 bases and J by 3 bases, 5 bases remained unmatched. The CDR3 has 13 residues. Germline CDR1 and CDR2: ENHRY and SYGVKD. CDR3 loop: CAIQQGAYTEAFF. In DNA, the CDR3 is TGTGCCATCCAGCAGGGGGCCTACACTGAAGCTTTCTTT.

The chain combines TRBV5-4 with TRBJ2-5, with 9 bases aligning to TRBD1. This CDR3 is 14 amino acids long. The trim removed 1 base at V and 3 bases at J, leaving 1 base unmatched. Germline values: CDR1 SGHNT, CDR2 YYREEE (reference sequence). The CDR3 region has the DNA TGTGCCAGCAGCTTGAGGGACAGGGAAGAGACCCAGTACTTC. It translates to CASSLRDREETQYF.

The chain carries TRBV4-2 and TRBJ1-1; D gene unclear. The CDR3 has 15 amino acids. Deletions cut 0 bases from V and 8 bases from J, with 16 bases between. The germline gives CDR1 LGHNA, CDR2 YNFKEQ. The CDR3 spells CASSQDGRALVEAFF. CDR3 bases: TGTGCCAGCAGCCAAGATGGGAGGGCCTTGGTGGAAGCTTTCTTT.

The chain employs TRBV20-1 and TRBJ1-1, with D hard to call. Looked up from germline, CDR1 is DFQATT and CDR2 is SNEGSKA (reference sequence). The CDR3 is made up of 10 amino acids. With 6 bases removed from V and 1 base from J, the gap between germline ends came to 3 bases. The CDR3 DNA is TGCAGTGCACAGAACACTGAAGCTTTCTTT. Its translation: CSAQNTEAFF.

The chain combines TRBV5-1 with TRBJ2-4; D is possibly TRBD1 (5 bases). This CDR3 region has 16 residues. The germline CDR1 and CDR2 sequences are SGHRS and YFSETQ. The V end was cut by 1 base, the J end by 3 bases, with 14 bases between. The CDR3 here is CASSLSAGPDKNIQYF. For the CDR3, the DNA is TGCGCCAGCAGCTTGAGCGCAGGGCCTGACAAAAACATTCAGTACTTC.

The CDR3, as DNA: TGTGCCAGCTCGGGACAGGGCCGCACAGATACGCAGTATTTT. Translated, it gives CASSGQGRTDTQYF. The chain recombines TRBV18 with TRBJ2-3, with 9 bases identical to TRBD1. CDR1 and CDR2 (germline): KGHSH, LQKENI. There are 14 residues in the CDR3. Trimming took 6 bases from V and 1 from J; bases not matched to a gene: 2.

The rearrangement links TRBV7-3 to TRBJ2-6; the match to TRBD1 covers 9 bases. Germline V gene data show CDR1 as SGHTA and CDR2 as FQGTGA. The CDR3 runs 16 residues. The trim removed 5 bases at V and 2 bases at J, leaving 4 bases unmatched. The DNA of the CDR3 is TGTGCCAGCAGCGTGACAGGGGGTGCTGGGGCCAACGTCCTGACTTTC. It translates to CASSVTGGAGANVLTF.

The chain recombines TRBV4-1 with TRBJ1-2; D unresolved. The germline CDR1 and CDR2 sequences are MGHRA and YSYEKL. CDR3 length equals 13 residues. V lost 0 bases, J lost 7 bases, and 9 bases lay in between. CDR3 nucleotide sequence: TGCGCCAGCAGCCAAGAAAGGCTAGGTGGCTACACCTTC. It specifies CASSQERLGGYTF.

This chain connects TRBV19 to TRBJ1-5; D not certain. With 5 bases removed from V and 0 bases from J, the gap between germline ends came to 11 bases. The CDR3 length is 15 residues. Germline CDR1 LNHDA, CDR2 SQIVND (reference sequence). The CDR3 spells CASSPLGASNQPQHF. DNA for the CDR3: TGTGCCAGTAGTCCGCTGGGAGCTAGCAATCAGCCCCAGCATTTT.

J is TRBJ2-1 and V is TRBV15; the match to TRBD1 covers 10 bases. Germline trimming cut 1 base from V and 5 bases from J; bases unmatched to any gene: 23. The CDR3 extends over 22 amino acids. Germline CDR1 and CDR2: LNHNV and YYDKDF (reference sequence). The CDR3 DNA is TGTGCCACCAGCAGAGGCTTATCCGGGACAGGGGAGTGGAGACGAGCCAACAATGAGCAGTTCTTC. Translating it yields CATSRGLSGTGEWRRANNEQFF.

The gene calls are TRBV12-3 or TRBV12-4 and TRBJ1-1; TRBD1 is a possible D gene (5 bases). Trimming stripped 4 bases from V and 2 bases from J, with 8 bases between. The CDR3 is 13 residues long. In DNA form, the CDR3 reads TGTGCCAGCAGTTCCGGGACTAACACTGAAGCTTTCTTT. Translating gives CASSSGTNTEAFF.

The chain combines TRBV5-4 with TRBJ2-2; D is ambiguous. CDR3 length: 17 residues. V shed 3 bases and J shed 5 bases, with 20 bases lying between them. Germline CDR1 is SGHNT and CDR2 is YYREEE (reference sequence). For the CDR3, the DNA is TGTGCCAGCAGCTCCGAACTACACCCAGACTTGACCGGGGAGCTGTTTTTT. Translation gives CASSSELHPDLTGELFF.

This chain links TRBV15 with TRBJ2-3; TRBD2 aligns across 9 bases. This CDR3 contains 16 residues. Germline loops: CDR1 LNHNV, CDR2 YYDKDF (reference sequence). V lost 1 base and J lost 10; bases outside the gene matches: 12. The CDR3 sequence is CATSRGSTSGGIPQYF. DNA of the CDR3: TGTGCCACCAGCAGAGGCTCTACGAGCGGGGGGATTCCGCAGTATTTT.

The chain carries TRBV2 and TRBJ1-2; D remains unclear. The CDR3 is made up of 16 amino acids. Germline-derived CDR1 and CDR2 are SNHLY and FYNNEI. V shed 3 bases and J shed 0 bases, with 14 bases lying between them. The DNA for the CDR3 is TGTGCCAGCAGTGAGTCGAGTCCGAGAGCTAACTATGGCTACACCTTC. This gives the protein CASSESSPRANYGYTF. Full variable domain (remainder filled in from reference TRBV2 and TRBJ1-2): EPEVTQTPSHQVTQMGQEVILRCVPISNHLYFYWYRQILGQKVEFLVSFYNNEISEKSEIFDDQFSVERPDGSNFTLKIRSTKLEDSAMYFCASSESSPRANYGYTFGSGTRLTVV.

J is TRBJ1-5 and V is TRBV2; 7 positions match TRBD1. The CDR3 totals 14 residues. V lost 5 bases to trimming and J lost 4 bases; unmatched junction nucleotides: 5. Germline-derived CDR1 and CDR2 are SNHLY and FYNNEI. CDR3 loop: CASSLGQPNQPQHF. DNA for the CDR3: TGTGCCAGCAGTCTGGGACAGCCTAATCAGCCCCAGCATTTT.

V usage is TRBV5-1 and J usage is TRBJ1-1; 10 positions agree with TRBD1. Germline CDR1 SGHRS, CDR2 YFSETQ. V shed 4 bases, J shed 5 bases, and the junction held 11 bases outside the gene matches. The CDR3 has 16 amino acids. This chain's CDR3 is CASSLEPTGGRTEAFF. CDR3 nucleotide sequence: TGCGCCAGCAGCCTTGAACCGACAGGGGGCAGAACTGAAGCTTTCTTT.

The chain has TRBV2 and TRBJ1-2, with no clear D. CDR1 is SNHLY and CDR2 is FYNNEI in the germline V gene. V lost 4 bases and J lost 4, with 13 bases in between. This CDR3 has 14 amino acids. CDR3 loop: CASSAPEGGYGYTF. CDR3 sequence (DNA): TGTGCCAGCAGTGCCCCCGAGGGAGGCTATGGCTACACCTTC.

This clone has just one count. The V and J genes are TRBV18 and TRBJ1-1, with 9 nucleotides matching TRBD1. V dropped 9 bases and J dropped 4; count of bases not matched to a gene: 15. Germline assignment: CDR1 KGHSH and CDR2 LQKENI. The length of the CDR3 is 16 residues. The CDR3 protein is CASLSTTGGWGTEAFF. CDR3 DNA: TGTGCCAGTCTCTCGACCACAGGGGGCTGGGGCACTGAAGCTTTCTTT.

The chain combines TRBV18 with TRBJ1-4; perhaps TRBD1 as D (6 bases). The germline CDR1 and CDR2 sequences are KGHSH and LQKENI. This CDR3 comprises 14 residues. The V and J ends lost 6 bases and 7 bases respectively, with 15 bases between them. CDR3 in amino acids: CASSPNRAVEKLFF. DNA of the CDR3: TGTGCCAGCTCCCCGAACAGGGCGGTTGAAAAACTGTTTTTT.

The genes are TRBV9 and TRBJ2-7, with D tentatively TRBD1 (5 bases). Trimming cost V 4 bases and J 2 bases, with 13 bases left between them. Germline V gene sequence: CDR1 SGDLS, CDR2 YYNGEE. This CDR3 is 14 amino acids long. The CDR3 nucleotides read TGTGCCAGCAGCTCAGGGATGGGGCCCTACGAGCAGTACTTC. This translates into CASSSGMGPYEQYF.